Listed here are 9 T cell receptor beta chains from one sample, sequenced in a study of T cell changes during pregnancy in multiple sclerosis. Sequencing was performed with immunoSEQ multiplex PCR; in TCRdb, only in-frame clones are kept and a portion is missing. The sample has under 65,000 clones; 93% are singletons. The sequenced sample was CD8+ T cells from peripheral blood mononuclear cells, obtained in the second trimester of pregnancy. The source is a female donor with multiple sclerosis, enrolled in a pregnancy study.

This rearrangement joins TRBV7-9 to TRBJ2-7; maybe TRBD2 (6 bases). The CDR3 loop spans 14 amino acids. Germline V gene lookup returns CDR1 SEHNR and CDR2 FQNEAQ (reference sequence). The V and J ends lost 5 bases and 2 bases respectively, with 13 bases between them. This CDR3 is CASSLRDGTYEQYF. Written as DNA, the CDR3 is TGTGCCAGCAGCCTGCGGGACGGAACCTACGAGCAGTACTTC.

The V and J genes are TRBV10-3 and TRBJ1-1; D unclear. The CDR3 is 12 amino acids. V lost 6 bases to trimming and J lost 3 bases, with 8 bases between them. The germline CDR1 and CDR2 sequences are ENHRY and SYGVKD. CDR3 sequence (DNA): TGTGCCATCAGGGCCGGGGACACTGAAGCTTTCTTT. It is translated as CAIRAGDTEAFF.

The chain recombines TRBV5-1 with TRBJ1-3; D is undetermined. Trimming cost V 1 base and J 0 bases, with 11 bases left between them. This CDR3 is 16 amino acids long. In germline, CDR1 is SGHRS, CDR2 YFSETQ. This CDR3 reads CASSLSGPFSGNTIYF. The CDR3 nucleotides are TGCGCCAGCAGCTTGTCTGGGCCGTTCTCTGGAAACACCATATATTTT.

The chain recombines TRBV27 with TRBJ2-3; 7 nucleotides match TRBD2. CDR3 size: 14 residues. Germline CDR1 and CDR2: MNHEY and SMNVEV (reference sequence). Trimming took 3 bases from V and 4 from J; bases not matched to a gene: 4. The CDR3 DNA follows: TGTGCCAGCAGTTTGGCGGGGGTGGCAGATACGCAGTATTTT. Amino acid sequence: CASSLAGVADTQYF.

The rearrangement joins TRBV13 to TRBJ1-1, with 9 bases identical to TRBD1. The germline gives CDR1 PRHDT, CDR2 FYEKMQ (reference sequence). J was trimmed by 6 bases and V by 0 bases; bases with no gene match: 2. This CDR3 spans 14 amino acids. The CDR3 protein is CASSLGQGAAEAFF. The CDR3 DNA reads as TGTGCCAGCAGCTTAGGACAGGGGGCTGCTGAAGCTTTCTTT.

The J gene is TRBJ2-3, the V gene TRBV7-3; D ambiguous. There are 15 residues in the CDR3. The germline V gene has CDR1 SGHTA and CDR2 FQGTGA. The V end lost 1 base, the J end lost 0 bases, and 8 bases lay between the germline ends. CDR3 loop: CASSLRPGSTDTQYF. The CDR3 DNA reads TGTGCCAGCAGCTTAAGGCCGGGTAGCACAGATACGCAGTATTTT.

The gene calls are TRBV6-6 and TRBJ1-3; no definite D call. The CDR3 contains 15 residues. Trimming took off 2 bases at V and 0 bases at J, with 8 bases between the two ends. Per the germline V gene, CDR1 is MNHNY and CDR2 is SVGAGI (reference sequence). The CDR3 bases are TGTGCCAGCAGTTACCTCGGGTCCTCTGGAAACACCATATATTTT. This translates into CASSYLGSSGNTIYF.

The chain carries TRBV13 and TRBJ2-7; D might be TRBD2 (5 bases). Trimming shortened V by 4 bases and J by 2 bases, and 15 bases separated the two germline ends. The CDR3 totals 15 residues. Looked up from germline, CDR1 is PRHDT and CDR2 is FYEKMQ (reference sequence). The CDR3 DNA follows: TGTGCCAGCAGCTCCGGGGTAGCGTCTACCTACGAGCAGTACTTC. It translates to CASSSGVASTYEQYF.

The V and J genes are TRBV27 and TRBJ2-7; D is uncertain. The length of the CDR3 is 13 residues. V was clipped by 5 bases and J by 9 bases, with 17 bases between them. Germline V gives CDR1 MNHEY, CDR2 SMNVEV (reference sequence). The CDR3 bases are TGTGCCAGCAGTCCGCATGACACCTTGGGGCAGTACTTC. It is translated as CASSPHDTLGQYF.